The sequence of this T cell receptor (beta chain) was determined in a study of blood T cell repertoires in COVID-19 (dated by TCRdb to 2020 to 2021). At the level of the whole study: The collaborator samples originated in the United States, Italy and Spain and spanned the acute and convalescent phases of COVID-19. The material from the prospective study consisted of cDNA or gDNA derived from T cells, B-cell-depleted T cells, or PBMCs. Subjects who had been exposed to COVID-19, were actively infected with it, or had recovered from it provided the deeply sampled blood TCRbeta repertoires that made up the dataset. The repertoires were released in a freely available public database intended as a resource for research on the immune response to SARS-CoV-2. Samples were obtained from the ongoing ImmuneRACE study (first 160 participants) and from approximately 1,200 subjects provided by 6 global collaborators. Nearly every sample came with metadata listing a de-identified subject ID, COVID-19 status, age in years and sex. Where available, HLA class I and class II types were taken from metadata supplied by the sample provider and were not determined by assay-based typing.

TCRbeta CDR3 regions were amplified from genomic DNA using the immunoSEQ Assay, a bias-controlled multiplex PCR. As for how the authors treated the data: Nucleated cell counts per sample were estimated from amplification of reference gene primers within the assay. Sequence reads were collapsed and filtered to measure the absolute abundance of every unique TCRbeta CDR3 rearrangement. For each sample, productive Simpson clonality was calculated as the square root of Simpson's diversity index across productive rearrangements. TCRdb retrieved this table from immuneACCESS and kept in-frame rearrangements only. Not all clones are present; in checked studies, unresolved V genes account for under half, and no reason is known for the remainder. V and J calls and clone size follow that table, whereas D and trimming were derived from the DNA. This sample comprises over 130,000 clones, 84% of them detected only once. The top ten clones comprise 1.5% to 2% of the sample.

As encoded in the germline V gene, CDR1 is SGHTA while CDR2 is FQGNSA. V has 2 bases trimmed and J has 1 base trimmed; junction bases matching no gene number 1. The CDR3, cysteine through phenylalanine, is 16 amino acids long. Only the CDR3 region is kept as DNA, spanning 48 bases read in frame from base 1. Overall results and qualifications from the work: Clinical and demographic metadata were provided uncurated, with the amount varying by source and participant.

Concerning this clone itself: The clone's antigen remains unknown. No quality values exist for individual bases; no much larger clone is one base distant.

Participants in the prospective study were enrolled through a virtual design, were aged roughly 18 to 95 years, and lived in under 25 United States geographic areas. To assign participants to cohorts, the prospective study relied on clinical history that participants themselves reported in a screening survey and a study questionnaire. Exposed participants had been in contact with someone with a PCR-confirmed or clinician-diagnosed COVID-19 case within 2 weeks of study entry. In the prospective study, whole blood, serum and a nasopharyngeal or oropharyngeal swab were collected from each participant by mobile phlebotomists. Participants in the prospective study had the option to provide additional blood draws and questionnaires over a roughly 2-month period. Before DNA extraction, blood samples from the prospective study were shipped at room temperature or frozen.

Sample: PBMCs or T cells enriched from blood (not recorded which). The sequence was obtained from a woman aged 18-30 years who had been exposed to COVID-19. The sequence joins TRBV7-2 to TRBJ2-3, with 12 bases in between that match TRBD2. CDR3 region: CASSLLAGGRTDTQYF. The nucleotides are TGTGCCAGCAGCTTACTAGCGGGAGGGCGCACAGATACGCAGTATTTT.